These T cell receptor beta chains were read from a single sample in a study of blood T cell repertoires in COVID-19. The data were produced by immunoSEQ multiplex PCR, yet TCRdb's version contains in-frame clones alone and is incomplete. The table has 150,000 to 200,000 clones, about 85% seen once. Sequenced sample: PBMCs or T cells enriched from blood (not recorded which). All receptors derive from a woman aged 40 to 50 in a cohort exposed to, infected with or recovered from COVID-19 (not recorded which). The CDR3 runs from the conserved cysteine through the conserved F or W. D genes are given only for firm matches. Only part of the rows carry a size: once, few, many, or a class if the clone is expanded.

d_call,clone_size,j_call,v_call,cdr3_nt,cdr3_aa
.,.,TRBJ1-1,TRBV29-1,TGCAGCGTCCCCTTCGCGGGGGGCACTGAAGCTTTCTTT,CSVPFAGGTEAFF
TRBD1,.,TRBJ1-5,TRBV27,TGTGCCAGCAGAACCCTCGACAGGGTCAATCAGCCCCAGCATTTT,CASRTLDRVNQPQHF
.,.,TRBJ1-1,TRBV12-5,TGTGCTAGTGGTTTGGCACTTAACACTGAAGCTTTCTTT,CASGLALNTEAFF
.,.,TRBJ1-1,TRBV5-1,TGCGCCAGCAGCCGGGTCCGGGACACCTCTGGGGTGAACACTGAAGCTTTCTTT,CASSRVRDTSGVNTEAFF
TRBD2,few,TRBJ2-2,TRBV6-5,TGTGCCAGCAGTTACATTAGCGGGTTGCTCGGGGAGCTGTTTTTT,CASSYISGLLGELFF
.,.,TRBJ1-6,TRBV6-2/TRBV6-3,TGTGCCAGCAGTTACTTCGAACGAGTCTCCTATAATTCACCCCTCCACTTT,CASSYFERVSYNSPLHF
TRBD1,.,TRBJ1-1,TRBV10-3,TGTGCCACCTCACAGGGGGCTGACACTGAAGCTTTCTTT,CATSQGADTEAFF
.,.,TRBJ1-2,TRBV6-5,TGTGCCAGCAGCCACCACGAGGATAGCTACACCTTC,CASSHHEDSYTF
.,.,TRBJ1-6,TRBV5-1,TGCGCCAGCAGCTTGGTCGCGGGAGGGAATTCACCCCTCCACTTT,CASSLVAGGNSPLHF
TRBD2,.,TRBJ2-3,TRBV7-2,TGTGCCAGCAGCTGGACTGCGCGGGGGGGCACAGATACGCAGTATTTT,CASSWTARGGTDTQYF
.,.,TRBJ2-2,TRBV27,TGTGCCACGGGGAGGAGGGGTAACACCGGGGAGCTGTTTTTT,CATGRRGNTGELFF
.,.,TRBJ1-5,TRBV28,TGTGCCAGCAGTAGCAGGGGCAATCAGCCCCAGCATTTT,CASSSRGNQPQHF
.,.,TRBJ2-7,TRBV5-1,TGCGCCAGCAGCCCAGCGGCCGGCTCCTACGAGCAGTACTTC,CASSPAAGSYEQYF
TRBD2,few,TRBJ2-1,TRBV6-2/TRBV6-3,TGTGCCAGCAGCCCGGGGACTAGCGGGAGGACGAATGAGCAGTTCTTC,CASSPGTSGRTNEQFF
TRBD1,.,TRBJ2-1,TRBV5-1,TGCGCCAGCAGCTTGGGGGGACAGGGCTCGGGAAATGAGCAGTTCTTC,CASSLGGQGSGNEQFF
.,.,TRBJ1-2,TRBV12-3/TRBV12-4,TGTGCCAGCAGTTTGGGGGGGCACTATGGCTACACCTTC,CASSLGGHYGYTF
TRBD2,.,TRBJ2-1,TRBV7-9,TGTGCCAGCAGCTTACGATATCACGGAGCGGGGGGACACAATGAGCAGTTCTTC,CASSLRYHGAGGHNEQFF
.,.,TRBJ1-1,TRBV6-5,TGTGCCAGCAGACCCTTCCGGGTCTCTGAAGCTTTCTTT,CASRPFRVSEAFF
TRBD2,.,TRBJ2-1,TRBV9,TGTGCCAGCAGCGTTGGGAGATGGCGGGAGTCTAATGAGCAGTTCTTC,CASSVGRWRESNEQFF
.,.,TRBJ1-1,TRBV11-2,TGTGCCAGCAGCTTAGTCGGGGGGTTCAAATTCGTTGAAGCTTTCTTT,CASSLVGGFKFVEAFF
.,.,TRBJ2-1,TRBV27,TGTGCCAGCAGTCTCTACAGGGGGGGGAACAATGAGCAGTTCTTC,CASSLYRGGNNEQFF
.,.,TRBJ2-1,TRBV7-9,TGTGCCAGCAGCCTCCTAGTTGATGAGCAGTTCTTC,CASSLLVDEQFF
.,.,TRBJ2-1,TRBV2,TGTGCCAGCTTAAGCCGGGACAAACAGGGCAATGAGCAGTTCTTC,CASLSRDKQGNEQFF
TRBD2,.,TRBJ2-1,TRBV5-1,TGCGCCAGCAGCTTGGCCGGGTTAGCGGGGGTCAATGAGCAGTTCTTC,CASSLAGLAGVNEQFF
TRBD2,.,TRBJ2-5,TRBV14,TGTGCCAGCAGCCTGACTAGCGGGGGTTCAGAGACCCAGTACTTC,CASSLTSGGSETQYF
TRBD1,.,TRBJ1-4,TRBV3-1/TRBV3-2,TGTGCCAGCAGCCAAAAACATCAGGGGGCTAATGAAAAACTGTTTTTT,CASSQKHQGANEKLFF
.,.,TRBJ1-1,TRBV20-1,TGCAGTGCCTATAACACTGAAGCTTTCTTT,CSAYNTEAFF
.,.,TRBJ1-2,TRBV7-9,TGTGCCAGCAGCTACGCGGGGGTCGGAGATGGCTACACCTTC,CASSYAGVGDGYTF
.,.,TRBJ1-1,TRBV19,TGTGCCAGTAGTATAGATCGTGGGTCCCAGCGGGCAGCTTTCTTT,CASSIDRGSQRAAFF
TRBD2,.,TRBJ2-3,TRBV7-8,TGTGCCAGCAGCTTAGTTAGCGGGAGGGCCGCAGATACGCAGTATTTT,CASSLVSGRAADTQYF
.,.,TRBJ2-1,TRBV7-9,TGTGCCAGCAGCTTAGAACGGACTCCATACAATGAGCAGTTCTTC,CASSLERTPYNEQFF
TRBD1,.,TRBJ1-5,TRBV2,TGTGCCAGCAGGGTGGACAGGGGGGGGAGTCAGCCCCAGCATTTT,CASRVDRGGSQPQHF
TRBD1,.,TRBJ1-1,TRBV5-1,TGCGCCAGCAGCCAGGTGGGACAGGTAGATTCTGAAGCTTTCTTT,CASSQVGQVDSEAFF
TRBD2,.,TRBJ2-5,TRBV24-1,TGTGCCACCAGCGGGGGGGGGATCGAGACCCAGTACTTC,CATSGGGIETQYF
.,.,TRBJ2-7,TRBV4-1,TGCGCCAGCAGCCAAGAGGGGCAGACTCTCAGCTCCTACGAGCAGTACTTC,CASSQEGQTLSSYEQYF
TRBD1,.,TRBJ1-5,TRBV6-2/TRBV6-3,TGTGCCAGCAGTATACAGGGGAATCAGCCCCAGCATTTT,CASSIQGNQPQHF
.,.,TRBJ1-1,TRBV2,TGTGCCAGCAGTTTACAGGGAAGGGGCACTGAAGCTTTCTTT,CASSLQGRGTEAFF
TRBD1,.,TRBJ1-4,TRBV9,TGTGCCAGCAGCCTGGGGACAGATAATGAAAAACTGTTTTTT,CASSLGTDNEKLFF
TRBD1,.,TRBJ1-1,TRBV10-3,TGTGCCATCAGTTCGGGACAGGGTTTTGAAGCTTTCTTT,CAISSGQGFEAFF
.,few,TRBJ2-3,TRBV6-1,TGTGCCAGCAGTGAAGCCGGGGTCAGGACAGATACGCAGTATTTT,CASSEAGVRTDTQYF
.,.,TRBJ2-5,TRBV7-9,TGTGCCAGCAGCTTAGTGGGCAGACAAGAGACCCAGTACTTC,CASSLVGRQETQYF
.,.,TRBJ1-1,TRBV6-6,TGTGCCAGCAGTTATCGTACTGAAGCTTTCTTT,CASSYRTEAFF
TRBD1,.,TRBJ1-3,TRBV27,TGTGCCAGCAGTCCAAGGGGGCGCGGAAACACCATATATTTT,CASSPRGRGNTIYF
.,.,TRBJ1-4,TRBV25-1,TGTGCCAGCAGTGCCAATCCATACTCGGAAAAACTGTTTTTT,CASSANPYSEKLFF
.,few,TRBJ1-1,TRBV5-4,TGTGCCAGCAGCTTGTTATGGGGCTCGAACACTGAAGCTTTCTTT,CASSLLWGSNTEAFF
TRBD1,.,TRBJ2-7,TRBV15,TGTGCCACCAGCGGCGGGACAGGGGGCATGAACGAGCAGTACTTC,CATSGGTGGMNEQYF
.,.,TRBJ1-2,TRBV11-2,TGTGCCAGCAGCTTAGAATATGGACAGATGTATGGCTACACCTTC,CASSLEYGQMYGYTF
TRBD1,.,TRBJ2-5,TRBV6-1,TGTGCCAGCAGTGACCCCGCGTACAGGGGGAAAGAGACCCAGTACTTC,CASSDPAYRGKETQYF
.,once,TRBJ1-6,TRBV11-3,TGTGCCAGCAGCAGTATGAGGAATTCACCCCTCCACTTT,CASSSMRNSPLHF
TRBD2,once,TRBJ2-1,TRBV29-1,TGCAGCGTTGCTAGCGGGGGCTCAAATGAGCAGTTCTTC,CSVASGGSNEQFF
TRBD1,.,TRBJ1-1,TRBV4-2,TGTGCCAGCAGCCAAGCGACAGGGTGGCCCACTGAAGCTTTCTTT,CASSQATGWPTEAFF
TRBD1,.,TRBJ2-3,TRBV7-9,TGTGCCAGCAGCGACGTAGGGGGCATTGCAAATACGCAGTATTTT,CASSDVGGIANTQYF